A single sample is the source of the 19 T cell receptor beta chains below, sequenced in a study of glioma-infiltrating T cells after dendritic cell vaccination listed by TCRdb under 2016. To prepare the library, the immunoSEQ multiplex PCR assay was applied. The clones in this table, taken by TCRdb from immuneACCESS, are in-frame only. Not every clone is retained; where verified, under half of the shortfall comes from an unresolved V gene, and the cause of the rest is unknown. The sample includes around 67,000 clones, with approximately 80% observed a single time. Approximately 7.9% of the sample belongs to the ten largest clones. The sequenced sample was blood, obtained before dendritic cell vaccination. All receptors come from a human donor with glioblastoma.

This rearrangement joins TRBV6-5 to TRBJ1-2, with 8 positions matching TRBD1. CDR3 length: 13 amino acids. With 4 bases clipped from V and 4 bases from J, the junction kept 2 bases outside the gene matches. Germline CDR1 and CDR2: MNHEY and SVGAGI. The CDR3 here is CASSFTGGYGYTF. CDR3 nucleotides: TGTGCCAGCAGTTTCACAGGGGGCTATGGCTACACCTTC.

This clone showed up just a few times. CDR3 residues: CASSLSSDGGSGELFF. CDR3 in DNA: TGTGCCAGCAGTTTATCGTCCGACGGGGGGTCCGGGGAGCTGTTTTTT. The chain couples TRBV27 to TRBJ2-2; 7 nucleotides match TRBD2. The CDR3 runs 16 residues. Trimming took 0 bases from V and 6 from J; bases not matched to a gene: 7. Per germline, CDR1 MNHEY and CDR2 SMNVEV (reference sequence).

The rearrangement links TRBV6-4 to TRBJ2-1, with D tentatively TRBD2 (6 bases). The germline gives CDR1 MRHNA, CDR2 SNTAGT. CDR3 length: 14 amino acids. Between the trimmed V and J ends, which lost 4 bases and 8 bases, there was a span of 15 bases. This CDR3 reads CASSASAENDEQFF. The CDR3 DNA sequence: TGTGCCAGCAGTGCTAGCGCAGAGAACGATGAGCAGTTCTTC.

V is TRBV7-2 and J is TRBJ2-7; D unresolved. The germline V and J ends were trimmed by 3 bases and 3 bases, with 6 bases remaining between them. CDR3 length: 12 residues. Germline CDR1 and CDR2: SGHTA and FQGNSA. The CDR3 DNA is TGTGCCAGCAGCTTGAACGGCTACGAGCAGTACTTC. Protein product: CASSLNGYEQYF.

The genes are TRBV18 and TRBJ1-6; 10 bases map to TRBD1. The CDR3 contains 15 residues. Trimming at V came to 5 bases and at J to 8 bases, leaving 6 bases not matched to a gene. Per the germline V gene, CDR1 is KGHSH and CDR2 is LQKENI. CDR3 residues: CASSSTDRGYSPLHF. CDR3 in DNA: TGTGCCAGCTCATCGACGGACAGGGGGTATTCACCCCTCCACTTT.

This rearrangement joins TRBV11-1 to TRBJ2-5; D may be TRBD1 (6 bases). Per the germline V gene, CDR1 is SGHAT and CDR2 is FQDESV (reference sequence). The CDR3 contains 14 residues. V was clipped by 5 bases and J by 5 bases, with 15 bases between them. The CDR3 here is CASSPVQGTETQYF. The CDR3 coding sequence is TGTGCCAGCAGCCCGGTACAGGGTACGGAGACCCAGTACTTC. Complete variable domain (other parts from reference TRBV11-1 and TRBJ2-5): EAEVAQSPRYKITEKSQAVAFWCDPISGHATLYWYRQILGQGPELLVQFQDESVVDDSQLPKDRFSAERLKGVDSTLKIQPAELGDSAMYLCASSPVQGTETQYFGPGTRLLVL.

This clone was counted at least ten times. The chain combines TRBV6-5 with TRBJ1-5; tentative D call: TRBD1 (5 bases). Trimming removed 6 bases from V and 6 bases from J, with 12 bases in between. Per germline, CDR1 MNHEY and CDR2 SVGAGI. The CDR3 runs to 13 residues. The CDR3, as DNA: TGTGCCAGCAGACCCGGGGGGACTCAGCCCCAGCATTTT. It encodes CASRPGGTQPQHF.

The CDR3: CASSGASTAYGYTF. The CDR3 nucleotides read TGTGCCAGCAGCGGGGCCTCCACGGCCTATGGCTACACCTTC. This chain links TRBV14 with TRBJ1-2, with a tentative D call TRBD1 (5 bases). V lost 5 bases and J 4 bases, leaving 14 bases between the germline ends. Per the germline V gene, CDR1 is SGHDN and CDR2 is FVKESK. The CDR3 has 14 amino acids. The full variable domain, rest sourced from reference TRBV14 and TRBJ1-2, is EAGVTQFPSHSVIEKGQTVTLRCDPISGHDNLYWYRRVMGKEIKFLLHFVKESKQDESGMPNNRFLAERTGGTYSTLKVQPAELEDSGVYFCASSGASTAYGYTFGSGTRLTVV.

This chain uses TRBV7-8 with TRBJ2-2; 9 bases align to TRBD2. Germline V CDR1 and CDR2: SGHVS, FQNEAQ. This CDR3 has 15 amino acids. The V gene end was trimmed by 5 bases and the J gene end by 5 bases; junction bases not matched to a gene: 6. As DNA, the CDR3 is TGTGCCAGCAGCCGCCTGCGGGGGGGTACCGGGGAGCTGTTTTTT. This encodes CASSRLRGGTGELFF.

V gene TRBV30 combines with J gene TRBJ1-6; D not certain. V dropped 7 bases and J dropped 7 bases, with 11 bases sitting between them. Germline V CDR1 and CDR2: GTSNPN, SVGIG (reference sequence). The CDR3 totals 12 residues. CDR3 sequence reads: CASTSGNSPLHF. In DNA form, the CDR3 reads TGTGCCTCCACGAGCGGGAATTCACCCCTCCACTTT.

The J gene is TRBJ1-1, the V gene TRBV5-5, with 10 bases fitting TRBD1. Germline CDR1 and CDR2: SGHKS and YYEKEE (reference sequence). The CDR3 runs to 14 residues. With V trimmed by 5 bases and J by 4 bases, 5 bases remained unmatched. CDR3: CASSWTGGSTEAFF. The CDR3, as DNA: TGTGCCAGCAGTTGGACAGGGGGAAGCACTGAAGCTTTCTTT.

The chain couples TRBV6-1 to TRBJ2-2, with a weak D call TRBD1 (6 bases). Trimming removed 6 bases from V and 5 bases from J, with 22 bases in between. CDR1 is MNHNS, CDR2 SASEGT, per germline. The CDR3 extends over 17 amino acids. The CDR3 sequence: CASREPRSTGTTGELFF. DNA for the CDR3: TGTGCCAGCAGGGAACCACGATCGACAGGAACGACCGGGGAGCTGTTTTTT.

The chain joins TRBV28 to TRBJ1-1; 8 nucleotides line up with TRBD1. Germline loops: CDR1 MDHEN, CDR2 SYDVKM. Germline trimming cut 3 bases from V and 5 bases from J; bases unmatched to any gene: 5. This CDR3 comprises 14 residues. The CDR3 loop is CASSLGTGRTEAFF. CDR3 nucleotides: TGTGCCAGCAGTTTGGGGACAGGCAGGACTGAAGCTTTCTTT.

V gene TRBV2 combines with J gene TRBJ1-3; possibly TRBD1 for D (6 bases). With 6 bases removed from V and 7 bases from J, the gap between germline ends came to 10 bases. This CDR3 is built from 12 residues. Germline V gene lookup returns CDR1 SNHLY and CDR2 FYNNEI. CDR3 bases: TGTGCCAGCAGCCCGGACAGCAACACCATATATTTT. Its protein is CASSPDSNTIYF.

The rearrangement joins TRBV6-5 to TRBJ1-2, with D perhaps matching TRBD1 (6 bases). Germline V gene data show CDR1 as MNHEY and CDR2 as SVGAGI. Trimming shortened V by 2 bases and J by 3 bases, and 7 bases separated the two germline ends. The CDR3 length is 13 residues. The CDR3 DNA sequence: TGTGCCAGCAGTTACCAGGGGTACTATGGCTACACCTTC. Amino acid sequence: CASSYQGYYGYTF.

V usage is TRBV29-1 and J usage is TRBJ1-1; 8 bases are shared with TRBD1. The V gene end was trimmed by 6 bases and the J gene end by 1 base; junction bases not matched to a gene: 10. CDR1 and CDR2 (germline): SQVTM, ANQGSEA. The CDR3 sequence is 15 residues long. CDR3 in amino acids: CSVLHRGKGNTEAFF. The CDR3 region has the DNA TGCAGCGTACTACACAGGGGGAAAGGGAACACTGAAGCTTTCTTT.

This rearrangement joins TRBV6-1 to TRBJ2-2; D remains unclear. The CDR3 loop spans 15 amino acids. Germline V CDR1 and CDR2: MNHNS, SASEGT. Deletions cut 3 bases from V and 5 bases from J, with 13 bases between. The CDR3 nucleotides are TGTGCCAGCAGTGATAAACTACACGGGACCGGGGAGCTGTTTTTT. Its translation is CASSDKLHGTGELFF.

This rearrangement joins TRBV29-1 to TRBJ1-3, with 7 bases matching TRBD1. Trimming cost V 7 bases and J 2 bases; bases outside gene matches: 5. This CDR3 has 13 residues. Germline V gene data show CDR1 as SQVTM and CDR2 as ANQGSEA. The DNA of the CDR3 is TGCAGCGCCGACAGGGTTGCTGGAAACACCATATATTTT. Translated, it gives CSADRVAGNTIYF.

This chain connects TRBV6-5 to TRBJ1-1, with unresolved D. The V end lost 6 bases, the J end lost 0 bases, and 11 bases lay between the germline ends. The CDR3 has 14 residues. Looked up from germline, CDR1 is MNHEY and CDR2 is SVGAGI. Here the CDR3 reads CASSQYNMNTEAFF. Here the CDR3 DNA reads TGTGCCAGCAGCCAATACAACATGAACACTGAAGCTTTCTTT.